What follows is one T cell receptor beta chain and its context. The data derive from a study of T cell changes during pregnancy in multiple sclerosis. V was cut by 4 bases and J by 4 bases, with 14 bases left in between. Germline V gives CDR1 MGHDK, CDR2 SYGVNS. The CDR3 has 15 amino acids. Profiled with immunoSEQ multiplex PCR; TCRdb holds only in-frame clones, not every one. The table shows tens of thousands of clones, with 90% occurring only once. The clonotype comes from a female donor with multiple sclerosis, enrolled in a pregnancy study. The chain is built from TRBV25-1 and TRBJ2-1; no reliable D call. The specimen comprised peripheral blood, sampled in the third trimester of pregnancy. CDR3 region: CASSGLNATYNEQFF. Here the CDR3 DNA reads TGTGCCAGCAGTGGCTTAAACGCAACTTACAATGAGCAGTTCTTC.